Listed below are T cell receptor beta chains from one sample, sequenced in a study of T cell repertoires in cytomegalovirus infection. These receptors have no known antigen. TCRdb reprocessed the reads with MiXCR, giving one entry per CDR3 protein. This table holds around 710,000 distinct CDR3 sequences, about 28% found once. Sample: cultured CD8+ T cells from PBMCs, taken from culture after CMV antigen stimulation. Source of these receptors: a human donor in good health (CMV status not recorded). Some clones in this sample may be carry-over from other donors' samples. The CDR3 runs from the conserved cysteine through the conserved F or W. D genes are given only for firm matches. Part of the rows lack a size; the others show once, few, many or a class for expanded clones.

CDR3 DNA | CDR3 protein | D gene | clone size | V gene | CDR3 length | J gene
TGCGCCAGCAGCCAAGCCGGGACGGAATACACTGAAGCTTTCTTT | CASSQAGTEYTEAFF | NA | many | TRBV4-1 | 15 | TRBJ1-1
TGTGCCAGTATCGGGCCCGGGACGGATAGCAATCAGCCCCAGCATTTT | CASIGPGTDSNQPQHF | NA | NA | TRBV19 | 16 | TRBJ1-5
TGTGCCAGCAGTGATCCACTCCTCGGGACAGGGGGCTCCTACGAGCAGTACTTC | CASSDPLLGTGGSYEQYF | TRBD1 | few | TRBV2 | 18 | TRBJ2-7
TGTGCCAGCAGTCTCGCACTCGGGACTACCTACGAGCAGTACTTC | CASSLALGTTYEQYF | TRBD2 | many | TRBV7-2 | 15 | TRBJ2-7
TGTGCCAGCAGTCCTTCGGAGGGGGGGCGTCGGAATGAGCAGTTCTTC | CASSPSEGGRRNEQFF | NA | NA | TRBV27 | 16 | TRBJ2-1
TGTGCCACCAGCAGAGTAGATCCGAACCGGGTCCAAGAGACCCAGTACTTC | CATSRVDPNRVQETQYF | NA | NA | TRBV15 | 17 | TRBJ2-5
TGTGCCAGCAGCTCTTGGACAGGGGTAGACTATGGCTACACCTTC | CASSSWTGVDYGYTF | TRBD1 | many | TRBV7-9 | 15 | TRBJ1-2
TGTGCCAGCAGCCTTCGACAGGGCCCCGAGCAGTACTTC | CASSLRQGPEQYF | TRBD1 | few | TRBV3-1 | 13 | TRBJ2-7
TGTGCCAGCAGCCTGGACGGGACCTCTGGAAACACCATATATTTT | CASSLDGTSGNTIYF | NA | few | TRBV7-8 | 15 | TRBJ1-3
TGCAGTGCTAGCAACCCGTCTGCCGTGTCCAAAAACATTCAGTACTTC | CSASNPSAVSKNIQYF | NA | once | TRBV20-1 | 16 | TRBJ2-4
TGTGCCAGCAGCTACGGCAGGGGGGGAGGCTACGAGCAGTACTTC | CASSYGRGGGYEQYF | NA | NA | TRBV3-1 | 15 | TRBJ2-7
TGTGCCAGCAGTAATCTGGGCACTGAAGCTTTCTTT | CASSNLGTEAFF | NA | NA | TRBV6-1 | 12 | TRBJ1-1
TGTGCCAGCAGTACTCGGGACGGGGGGATAGAGACCCAGTACTTC | CASSTRDGGIETQYF | TRBD2 | NA | TRBV6-6 | 15 | TRBJ2-5
TGCGCCAGCAGCTTGGGCCCCAGGTTAACGACAGATACGCAGTATTTT | CASSLGPRLTTDTQYF | NA | few | TRBV5-1 | 16 | TRBJ2-3
TGTGCCAGCAGCCAGGGGAACACTGAAGCTTTCTTT | CASSQGNTEAFF | NA | many | TRBV4-2 | 12 | TRBJ1-1
TGTGCCAGTAGTATCGGCGTAAATGAGCAGTTCTTC | CASSIGVNEQFF | NA | few | TRBV19 | 12 | TRBJ2-1
TGTGCCAGCATCTCCGGGACCTACAATGAGCAGTTCTTC | CASISGTYNEQFF | NA | NA | TRBV9 | 13 | TRBJ2-1
TGTGCCACCAGTGATTTGTGGACAGATGGGGGCTACACCTTC | CATSDLWTDGGYTF | NA | NA | TRBV24-1 | 14 | TRBJ1-2
TGTGCCAGCAGCCGGGACAGCCCTAATTCACCTCTCCACTTT | CASSRDSPNSPLHF | TRBD1 | NA | TRBV6-4 | 14 | TRBJ1-6
TGTGCCAGCAGCGAAATTCCCTCCTACAATGAGCAGTTCTTC | CASSEIPSYNEQFF | NA | NA | TRBV11-2 | 14 | TRBJ2-1
TGTGCCAGTGCGGGAGAAAAACTGTTTTTT | CASAGEKLFF | NA | few | TRBV19 | 10 | TRBJ1-4
TGCAGTGCTAGGGGAGATGGAGATAACACCGGGGAGCTGTTTTTT | CSARGDGDNTGELFF | NA | NA | TRBV20-1 | 15 | TRBJ2-2
TGTGCCAGCAGTTTAGTAACAGCCAACACTGAAGCTTTCTTT | CASSLVTANTEAFF | NA | many | TRBV28 | 14 | TRBJ1-1
TGTGCCAGCAGTTACCGGGAACCCCTCTCGGGCACTGAAGCTTTCTTT | CASSYREPLSGTEAFF | NA | NA | TRBV6-5 | 16 | TRBJ1-1
TGTGCCAACACCGGGACAGGGTTTGGCTACACCTTC | CANTGTGFGYTF | TRBD1 | NA | TRBV19 | 12 | TRBJ1-2
TGTGCCAGCAGTGCTGGGACTAGCGGGGGACGTGGATTCTACAATGAGCAGTTCTTC | CASSAGTSGGRGFYNEQFF | TRBD2 | NA | TRBV2 | 19 | TRBJ2-1
TGTGCCAGCAGCCAAAGACAGGGTAACACTGAAGCTTTCTTT | CASSQRQGNTEAFF | TRBD1 | NA | TRBV7-8 | 14 | TRBJ1-1
TGTGCCAGCAGCCAAGATTTCAGGGGATACACCGGGGAGCTGTTTTTT | CASSQDFRGYTGELFF | NA | NA | TRBV14 | 16 | TRBJ2-2
TGCGCCAGCAGCTTCAACAAACCCCAAACAACTGAAGCTTTCTTT | CASSFNKPQTTEAFF | NA | NA | TRBV5-1 | 15 | TRBJ1-1
TGTGCCAGCAGCTCCGAGGACAGGGTATACAATGAGCAGTTCTTC | CASSSEDRVYNEQFF | TRBD1 | NA | TRBV11-2 | 15 | TRBJ2-1